What follows are 21 T cell receptor beta chains derived from one specimen sequenced in a study of shared clonotypes between healthy human individuals. Profiling relied on immunoSEQ multiplex PCR, and the TCRdb table lists in-frame clones only, not all of them. The table has over 750,000 clones, 90% to 98% seen once; the top ten hold around 0.21%. The naive CD8 subset, CD45RO-negative cells positively selected for CCR7, excluded terminally differentiated effector memory CD45RA+ cells. Input material: naive CD8+ T cells sorted from blood. The receptor source for this set is a young man in good health.

This chain joins TRBV7-9 and TRBJ2-2; D is unclear. The V and J ends lost 4 bases and 7 bases respectively, with 10 bases between them. The CDR3 covers 13 residues. The germline CDR1 and CDR2 sequences are SEHNR and FQNEAQ (reference sequence). CDR3 sequence reads: CASSSTLLGELFF. The DNA of the CDR3 is TGTGCCAGCAGCTCCACCCTCCTCGGGGAGCTGTTTTTT.

V gene TRBV2 combines with J gene TRBJ2-7; 10 bases agree with TRBD2. The CDR3 length is 15 residues. Germline V lookup: CDR1 SNHLY, CDR2 FYNNEI. V lost 7 bases, J lost 2 bases, and 8 bases stayed unmatched. CDR3 DNA sequence: TGTGCCAGCAAGGGCCGGCTAGCGGGAGCCTACGAGCAGTACTTC. Residues: CASKGRLAGAYEQYF.

For this clone: The sample has other DNA sequences that encode this CDR3 too. The chain has TRBV27 and TRBJ2-7, with a tentative D call TRBD1 (5 bases). Germline loops: CDR1 MNHEY, CDR2 SMNVEV (reference sequence). This CDR3 contains 13 residues. V gave up 2 bases and J gave up 0 bases, with 5 bases separating them. The CDR3 loop reads CASSLDSSYEQYF. CDR3 DNA: TGTGCCAGCAGTTTAGACAGCTCCTACGAGCAGTACTTC.

The chain links TRBV19 to TRBJ2-7; weak D call: TRBD2 (5 bases). The CDR3 length is 14 residues. V was cut by 6 bases and J by 2 bases, with 14 bases left in between. Germline V CDR1 and CDR2: LNHDA, SQIVND (reference sequence). The CDR3 reads CASRLTLETYEQYF. The CDR3 DNA reads TGTGCCAGTAGGTTGACACTAGAGACCTACGAGCAGTACTTC.

The chain has TRBV7-9 and TRBJ2-7; TRBD2 aligns across 7 bases. Germline trimming cut 5 bases from V and 3 bases from J; bases unmatched to any gene: 13. This CDR3 region has 16 residues. Germline CDR1 and CDR2: SEHNR and FQNEAQ (reference sequence). In DNA form, the CDR3 reads TGTGCCAGCAGCGCCAGCCTAGGCGGGAGCGGCTACGAGCAGTACTTC. Amino acid sequence: CASSASLGGSGYEQYF.

V gene TRBV2 combines with J gene TRBJ2-3, with D perhaps TRBD2 (6 bases). The CDR3 loop spans 13 amino acids. CDR1 and CDR2 (germline): SNHLY, FYNNEI. V was shortened by 8 bases and J by 2 bases, with 11 bases between the two germline ends. The CDR3 sequence is CASWRDDTDTQYF. CDR3 nucleotide sequence: TGTGCCAGCTGGCGGGACGACACAGATACGCAGTATTTT.

The chain recombines TRBV4-1 with TRBJ2-7; TRBD2 matches 9 bases. The V gene end was trimmed by 3 bases and the J gene end by 2 bases; junction bases not matched to a gene: 5. There are 15 residues in the CDR3. Germline-derived CDR1 and CDR2 are MGHRA and YSYEKL. The CDR3 loop is CASSQEGLATYEQYF. DNA for the CDR3: TGCGCCAGCAGCCAGGAAGGACTAGCGACCTACGAGCAGTACTTC.

This sequence joins TRBV6-6 and TRBJ2-7, with 11 bases fitting TRBD2. In germline, CDR1 is MNHNY, CDR2 SVGAGI (reference sequence). The CDR3 sequence is 15 residues long. V lost 6 bases, J lost 3 bases, and 7 bases stayed unmatched. CDR3 DNA sequence: TGTGCCAGCAGCGACTCCGGGACTAGCGGCTACGAGCAGTACTTC. Its translation: CASSDSGTSGYEQYF.

The chain employs TRBV29-1 and TRBJ2-3; 7 nucleotides match TRBD1. V dropped 4 bases and J dropped 3; count of bases not matched to a gene: 25. The CDR3 has 20 amino acids. CDR1 and CDR2 (germline): SQVTM, ANQGSEA. CDR3 loop: CSVVPISGTGDLFRTDTQYF. The CDR3 nucleotides are TGCAGCGTTGTTCCGATTTCCGGCACAGGGGACCTATTTAGAACAGATACGCAGTATTTT.

The CDR3: CASSLVSNQPQHF. DNA of the CDR3: TGTGCCAGCAGCTTAGTTAGCAATCAGCCCCAGCATTTT. V is TRBV11-2 and J is TRBJ1-5, with D uncertain. This CDR3 has 13 residues. V was trimmed by 1 base and J by 0 bases, leaving 1 base between them. Per the germline V gene, CDR1 is SGHAT and CDR2 is FQNNGV.

Here the CDR3 reads CASSLALADTDTQYF. In DNA form, the CDR3 reads TGTGCCAGCAGCTTAGCGCTAGCGGACACAGATACGCAGTATTTT. This chain uses TRBV13 with TRBJ2-3; the match to TRBD2 covers 7 bases. The CDR3 contains 15 residues. The junction had 3 bases not matched to a gene; V was cut back by 1 base and J by 2 bases. Germline CDR1 and CDR2: PRHDT and FYEKMQ (reference sequence).

This clone has only one observation. This rearrangement joins TRBV2 to TRBJ1-3, with D unclear. The V end lost 3 bases, the J end lost 5 bases, and 8 bases lay between the germline ends. The CDR3 length is 13 residues. From germline, CDR1 is SNHLY and CDR2 FYNNEI. The CDR3 reads CASSEGGRNTIYF. DNA of the CDR3: TGTGCCAGCAGTGAGGGTGGAAGAAACACCATATATTTT. Filled out from reference TRBV2 and TRBJ1-3, the complete variable domain reads EPEVTQTPSHQVTQMGQEVILRCVPISNHLYFYWYRQILGQKVEFLVSFYNNEISEKSEIFDDQFSVERPDGSNFTLKIRSTKLEDSAMYFCASSEGGRNTIYFGEGSWLTVV.

Note on this clone: The sample holds other DNA sequences that translate to the same CDR3. The rearrangement joins TRBV27 to TRBJ2-7; the D is unclear. Trimming took 0 bases from V and 1 from J, leaving 7 bases between them. Germline-derived CDR1 and CDR2 are MNHEY and SMNVEV (reference sequence). The CDR3 totals 14 residues. CDR3 amino acids: CASSLSSVSYEQYF. DNA for the CDR3: TGTGCCAGCAGTTTATCAAGCGTGTCCTACGAGCAGTACTTC.

The chain recombines TRBV7-8 with TRBJ2-2, with 7 bases that match TRBD1. The CDR3 has 15 residues. CDR1 and CDR2 from the germline V gene are SGHVS and FQNEAQ. Losses at the gene ends were 5 bases for V and 0 bases for J; bases not matched to a gene: 3. The chain's CDR3 is CASSIGTANTGELFF. The CDR3 DNA reads as TGTGCCAGCAGCATCGGGACAGCGAACACCGGGGAGCTGTTTTTT.

The rearrangement joins TRBV7-8 to TRBJ2-7, with a possible D match to TRBD2 (6 bases). CDR1 is SGHVS, CDR2 FQNEAQ, per germline. The ends were cut back, 0 bases at V and 0 bases at J, with 18 bases in the middle. The CDR3 is 18 amino acids. This CDR3 is CASSLARNPGSRSYEQYF. In nucleotides, the CDR3 is TGTGCCAGCAGCTTAGCTCGTAACCCCGGGAGTCGCTCCTACGAGCAGTACTTC.

The rearrangement joins TRBV25-1 to TRBJ2-6; D possibly corresponds to TRBD1 (6 bases). Trimming removed 8 bases from V and 0 bases from J, with 20 bases in between. Per the germline V gene, CDR1 is MGHDK and CDR2 is SYGVNS. CDR3 size: 18 residues. The CDR3 nucleotides are TGTGCCAGCTCCCCCCGGGACACCTCGTACTCTGGGGCCAACGTCCTGACTTTC. Its translation: CASSPRDTSYSGANVLTF.

The chain joins TRBV29-1 to TRBJ2-7, with D perhaps matching TRBD1 (5 bases). The CDR3 consists of 14 residues. Germline V gene sequence: CDR1 SQVTM, CDR2 ANQGSEA. Trimming removed 4 bases from V and 4 bases from J, with 17 bases in between. Here the CDR3 DNA reads TGCAGCGTTGTTTTCAGGGCCGTAGGTTACGAGCAGTACTTC. Amino acids: CSVVFRAVGYEQYF.

The chain carries TRBV29-1 and TRBJ2-7, with D perhaps matching TRBD1 (6 bases). V lost 3 bases and J lost 0, with 12 bases in between. The germline gives CDR1 SQVTM, CDR2 ANQGSEA. This CDR3 has 14 amino acids. CDR3 sequence reads: CSVESLTGSYEQYF. The DNA of the CDR3 is TGCAGCGTTGAGTCTCTGACAGGCTCCTACGAGCAGTACTTC.

V is TRBV2 and J is TRBJ2-3; 8 nucleotides agree with TRBD2. In germline, CDR1 is SNHLY, CDR2 FYNNEI. The V gene end was trimmed by 1 base and the J gene end by 0 bases; junction bases not matched to a gene: 9. The CDR3 has 18 residues. The CDR3 sequence is CASSEDRIAGPSTDTQYF. In DNA, the CDR3 is TGTGCCAGCAGTGAAGATCGGATAGCGGGGCCTAGCACAGATACGCAGTATTTT.

The gene calls are TRBV7-2 and TRBJ2-7; D perhaps matches TRBD1 (6 bases). Germline V CDR1 and CDR2: SGHTA, FQGNSA. The CDR3 runs 14 residues. Deletions cut 2 bases from V and 3 bases from J, with 11 bases between. In DNA, the CDR3 is TGTGCCAGCAGCTTATGGGGGCCGGGCTACGAGCAGTACTTC. Residues: CASSLWGPGYEQYF.

Here the CDR3 DNA reads TGTGCCAGCAGTGACAGGAATGAAAAACTGTTTTTT. Translated, it gives CASSDRNEKLFF. The gene calls are TRBV6-1 and TRBJ1-4, with D unresolved. Germline CDR1 reads MNHNS; CDR2 reads SASEGT. The CDR3 runs 12 residues. The V end was cut by 3 bases, the J end by 5 bases, with 4 bases between.